The rows below give T cell receptor beta chains drawn from one sample of a study of blood T cell repertoires in COVID-19. Profiled with immunoSEQ multiplex PCR; TCRdb holds only in-frame clones, not every one. The sample shows about 260,000 clones, about 87% of them seen only once. The sequenced sample consisted of peripheral blood. The receptors originated from a middle-aged woman who had recovered from COVID-19. The CDR3 runs from the conserved cysteine through the conserved F or W. Fields, in order: J gene, clone size, V gene, D gene, CDR3 protein, CDR3 DNA. D genes are given only for firm matches. The size entry is marked missing in some rows and otherwise reads once, few, many or a size class.

TRBJ2-1	-	TRBV7-8	-	CASTLSRGSYNEQFF	TGTGCCAGCACCCTATCGCGGGGTTCCTACAATGAGCAGTTCTTC
TRBJ1-5	-	TRBV27	-	CASSLRSRPTMGNQPQHF	TGTGCCAGCAGTTTACGGTCACGACCCACTATGGGCAATCAGCCCCAGCATTTT
TRBJ1-3	-	TRBV2	-	CASSPGSGNTIYF	TGTGCCAGCAGTCCAGGGTCTGGAAACACCATATATTTT
TRBJ1-2	-	TRBV6-6	-	CASSTNREFDGYTF	TGTGCCAGCAGTACCAACAGGGAATTCGATGGCTACACCTTC
TRBJ1-6	-	TRBV12-5	TRBD1	CASGLMGQGYNSPLHF	TGTGCTAGTGGTTTAATGGGACAGGGTTATAATTCACCCCTCCACTTT
TRBJ2-2	-	TRBV10-3	-	CAISRQVPGELFF	TGTGCCATCAGTAGACAGGTTCCCGGGGAGCTGTTTTTT
TRBJ2-7	-	TRBV7-2	-	CASSSDRDGGYEQYF	TGTGCCAGCAGCTCCGACCGGGACGGGGGCTACGAGCAGTACTTC
TRBJ2-5	-	TRBV13	TRBD1	CASSFWTGDVQETQYF	TGTGCCAGCAGCTTCTGGACAGGAGACGTCCAAGAGACCCAGTACTTC
TRBJ1-6	-	TRBV28	TRBD1	CASSLTGDFSPLHF	TGTGCCAGCAGTTTAACAGGGGACTTCTCACCCCTCCACTTT
TRBJ1-5	-	TRBV19	TRBD1	CASSTRTGVSNQPQHF	TGTGCCAGTAGTACCCGGACAGGGGTGAGCAATCAGCCCCAGCATTTT
TRBJ2-7	-	TRBV19	TRBD1	CASSPWDRGSYEQYF	TGTGCCAGTAGTCCATGGGACAGGGGCTCCTACGAGCAGTACTTC
TRBJ1-3	-	TRBV3-1/TRBV3-2	-	CASSHLGEGAGNTIYF	TGTGCCAGCAGCCATTTGGGGGAGGGGGCTGGAAACACCATATATTTT
TRBJ2-1	once	TRBV12-3/TRBV12-4	-	CASSRTTGTPHFF	TGTGCCAGCAGTCGTACCACCGGGACACCCCACTTCTTC
TRBJ1-2	-	TRBV5-5	-	CASSLQGWAYGYTF	TGTGCCAGCAGCTTACAGGGTTGGGCTTATGGCTACACCTTC
TRBJ1-2	few	TRBV18	TRBD1	CASSPGQGQGYGYTF	TGTGCCAGCTCACCCGGACAGGGGCAAGGCTATGGCTACACCTTC
TRBJ2-1	-	TRBV12-5	TRBD1	CASGPRDRGYNEQFF	TGTGCTAGTGGTCCAAGGGACAGGGGCTACAATGAGCAGTTCTTC
TRBJ1-5	-	TRBV18	-	CASSFGGEQPQHF	TGTGCCAGCTCATTCGGGGGGGAACAGCCCCAGCATTTT
TRBJ1-4	-	TRBV5-4	-	CASSPGGQTYEKLFF	TGTGCCAGCAGCCCTGGAGGACAGACCTATGAAAAACTGTTTTTT
TRBJ2-3	-	TRBV27	-	CASSSGTDTQYF	TGTGCCAGCAGTTCAGGCACAGATACGCAGTATTTT
TRBJ2-3	-	TRBV5-1	TRBD2	CASSPTSGGPDTQYF	TGCGCCAGCAGCCCGACTAGCGGGGGGCCTGATACGCAGTATTTT
TRBJ1-5	-	TRBV27	-	CASSFDSGAFSNQPQHF	TGTGCCAGCAGTTTTGATAGTGGGGCTTTTAGCAATCAGCCCCAGCATTTT
TRBJ2-7	-	TRBV6-5	TRBD1	CASKTWGQGTYEQYF	TGTGCCAGCAAGACTTGGGGACAGGGCACCTACGAGCAGTACTTC
TRBJ1-2	-	TRBV6-5	-	CASSYGLGYGYTF	TGTGCCAGCAGTTACGGACTTGGGTATGGCTACACCTTC
TRBJ1-2	once	TRBV12-3/TRBV12-4	-	CASRRGVGYTF	TGTGCCAGCCGCCGGGGTGTTGGCTACACCTTC
TRBJ2-6	-	TRBV4-1	-	CASSQVISGANVLTF	TGCGCCAGCAGCCAAGTCATCTCTGGGGCCAACGTCCTGACTTTC
TRBJ1-1	once	TRBV29-1	TRBD1	CSVRTGENTEAFF	TGCAGCGTGAGGACAGGGGAGAACACTGAAGCTTTCTTT
TRBJ2-5	-	TRBV7-2	TRBD2	CASSSGGDGTQYF	TGTGCCAGCAGCAGCGGGGGGGATGGGACCCAGTACTTC
TRBJ2-7	-	TRBV12-3/TRBV12-4	-	CASSLVLHEQYF	TGTGCCAGCAGTCTAGTTCTCCACGAGCAGTACTTC
TRBJ1-5	-	TRBV5-1	-	CASSSTPGGTQPQHF	TGCGCCAGCAGCTCAACCCCCGGGGGGACCCAGCCCCAGCATTTT